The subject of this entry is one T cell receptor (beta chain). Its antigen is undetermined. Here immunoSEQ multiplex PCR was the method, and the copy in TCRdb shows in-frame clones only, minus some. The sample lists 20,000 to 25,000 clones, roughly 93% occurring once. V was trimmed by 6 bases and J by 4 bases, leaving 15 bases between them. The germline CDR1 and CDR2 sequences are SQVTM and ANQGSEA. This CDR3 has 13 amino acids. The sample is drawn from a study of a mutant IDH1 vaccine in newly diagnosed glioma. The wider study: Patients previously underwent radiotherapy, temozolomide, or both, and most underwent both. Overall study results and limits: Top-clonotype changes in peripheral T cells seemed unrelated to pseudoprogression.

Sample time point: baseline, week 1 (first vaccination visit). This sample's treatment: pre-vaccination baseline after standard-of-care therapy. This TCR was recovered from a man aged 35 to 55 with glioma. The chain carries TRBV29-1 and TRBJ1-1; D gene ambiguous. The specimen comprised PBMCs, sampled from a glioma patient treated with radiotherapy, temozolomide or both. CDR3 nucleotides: TGCAGCGTCTCTGTCGCGTCAGGCACTGAAGCTTTCTTT. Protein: CSVSVASGTEAFF.